This TCR beta chain is from a study of T cells expressing NK-cell markers. Study background: HCMV seropositivity marked most of the eight sequenced donors; one was seronegative.

The study's findings and limits: For 6 or 7 donors, the dominant NKG2C+ clonotypes made up roughly 1.0-7.0% of their CD8+ T cells.

Making the TCR beta cDNA relied on 5'RACE template switching with UMIs. TCRdb re-called the 5' RACE reads and gives one entry per CDR3 protein, without DNA. The sample spans roughly 280,000 distinct CDR3 sequences; the ten largest clones claim approximately 0.39%. The CDR3 extends over 16 amino acids. The germline V gene encodes CDR1 SGHTA and CDR2 FQGNSA. As for this clonotype: Its target is unknown.

This receptor was identified in a man aged 18 to 29 in good health. The rearrangement links TRBV7-2 to TRBJ2-1; there is no DNA to check the TCRdb D call of TRBD2. Sequences were obtained from blood T cells: a sorted CD56 or NKG2C T cell subset, CD4+ or CD8+ T cells, or bulk PBMC T cells (not recorded which). The CDR3: CASSSLAGGSYNEQFF.